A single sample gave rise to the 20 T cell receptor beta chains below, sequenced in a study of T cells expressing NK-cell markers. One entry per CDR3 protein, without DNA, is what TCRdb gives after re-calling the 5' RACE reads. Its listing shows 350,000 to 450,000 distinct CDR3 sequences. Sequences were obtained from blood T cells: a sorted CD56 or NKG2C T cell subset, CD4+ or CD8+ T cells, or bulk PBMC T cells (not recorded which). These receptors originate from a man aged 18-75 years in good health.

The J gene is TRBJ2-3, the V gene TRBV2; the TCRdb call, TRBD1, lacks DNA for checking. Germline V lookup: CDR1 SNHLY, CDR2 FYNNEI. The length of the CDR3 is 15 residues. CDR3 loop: CATSRDTGFTDTQYF. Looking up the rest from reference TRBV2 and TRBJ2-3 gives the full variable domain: EPEVTQTPSHQVTQMGQEVILRCVPISNHLYFYWYRQILGQKVEFLVSFYNNEISEKSEIFDDQFSVERPDGSNFTLKIRSTKLEDSAMYFCATSRDTGFTDTQYFGPGTRLTVL.

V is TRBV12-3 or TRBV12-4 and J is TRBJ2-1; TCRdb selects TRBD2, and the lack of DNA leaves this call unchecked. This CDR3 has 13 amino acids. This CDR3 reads CASSFLAANEQFF.

The CDR3 loop reads CASSLTFYGYTF. The chain has TRBV2 and TRBJ1-2. CDR1 is SNHLY and CDR2 is FYNNEI in the germline V gene. This CDR3 has 12 amino acids.

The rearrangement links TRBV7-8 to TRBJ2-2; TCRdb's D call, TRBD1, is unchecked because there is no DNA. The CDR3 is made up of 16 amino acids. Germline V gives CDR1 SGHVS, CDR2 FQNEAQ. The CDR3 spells CASSSGQGADTGELFF.

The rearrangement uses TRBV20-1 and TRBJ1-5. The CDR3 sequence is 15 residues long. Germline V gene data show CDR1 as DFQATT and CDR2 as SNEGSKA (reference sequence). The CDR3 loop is CSARGGAGPHQPQHF.

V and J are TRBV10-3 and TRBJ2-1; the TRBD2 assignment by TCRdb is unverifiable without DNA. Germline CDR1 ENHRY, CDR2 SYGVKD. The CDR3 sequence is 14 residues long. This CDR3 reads CASSAGESYNEQFF.

CDR3 in amino acids: CASSYSIASITDTQYF. The chain has TRBV6-5 and TRBJ2-3. CDR1 and CDR2 from the germline V gene are MNHEY and SVGAGI. The CDR3 loop spans 16 amino acids.

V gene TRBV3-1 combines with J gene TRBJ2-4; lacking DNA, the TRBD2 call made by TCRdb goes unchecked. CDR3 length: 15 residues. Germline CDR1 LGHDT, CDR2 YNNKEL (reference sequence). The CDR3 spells CASSQEGGSKNIQYF.

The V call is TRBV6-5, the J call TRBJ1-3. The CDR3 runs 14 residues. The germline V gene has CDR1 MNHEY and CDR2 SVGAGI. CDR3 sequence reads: CASSYSYQRNTIYF.

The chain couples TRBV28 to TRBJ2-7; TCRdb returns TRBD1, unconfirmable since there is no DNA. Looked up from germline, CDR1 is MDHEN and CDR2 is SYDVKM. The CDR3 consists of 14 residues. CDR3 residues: CASSSGRKTYEQYF.

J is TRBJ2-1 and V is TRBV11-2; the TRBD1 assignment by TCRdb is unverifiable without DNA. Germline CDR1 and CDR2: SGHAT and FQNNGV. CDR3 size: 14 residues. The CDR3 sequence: CASSLDPRTVEQFF.

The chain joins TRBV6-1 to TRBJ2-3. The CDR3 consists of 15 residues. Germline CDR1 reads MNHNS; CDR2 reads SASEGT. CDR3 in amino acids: CASADWATRTDTQYF.

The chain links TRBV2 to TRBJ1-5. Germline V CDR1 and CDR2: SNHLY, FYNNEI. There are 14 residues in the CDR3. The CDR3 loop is CASRNAGFNQPQHF. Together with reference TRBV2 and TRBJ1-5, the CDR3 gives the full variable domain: EPEVTQTPSHQVTQMGQEVILRCVPISNHLYFYWYRQILGQKVEFLVSFYNNEISEKSEIFDDQFSVERPDGSNFTLKIRSTKLEDSAMYFCASRNAGFNQPQHFGDGTRLSIL.

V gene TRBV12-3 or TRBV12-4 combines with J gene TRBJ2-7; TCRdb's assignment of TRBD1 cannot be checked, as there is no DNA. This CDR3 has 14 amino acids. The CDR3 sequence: CASMSSGAAREQYF.

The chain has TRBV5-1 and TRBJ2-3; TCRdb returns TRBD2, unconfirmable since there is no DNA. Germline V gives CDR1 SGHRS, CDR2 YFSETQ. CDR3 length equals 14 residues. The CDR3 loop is CASSSYSPRDTQYF.

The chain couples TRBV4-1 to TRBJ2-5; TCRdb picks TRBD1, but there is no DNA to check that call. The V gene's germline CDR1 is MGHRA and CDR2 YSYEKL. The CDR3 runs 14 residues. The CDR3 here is CASSQETVQETQYF.

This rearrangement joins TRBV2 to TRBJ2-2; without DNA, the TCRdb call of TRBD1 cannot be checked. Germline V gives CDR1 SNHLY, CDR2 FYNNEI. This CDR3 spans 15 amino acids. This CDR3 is CASSRDRGFGGELFF.

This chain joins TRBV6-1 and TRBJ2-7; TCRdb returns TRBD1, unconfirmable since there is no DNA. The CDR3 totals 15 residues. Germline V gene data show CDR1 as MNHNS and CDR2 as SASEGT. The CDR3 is CASSTPGQVNHEQYF.

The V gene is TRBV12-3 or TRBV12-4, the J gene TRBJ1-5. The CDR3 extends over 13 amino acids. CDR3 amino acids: CASSSGGYQPQHF.

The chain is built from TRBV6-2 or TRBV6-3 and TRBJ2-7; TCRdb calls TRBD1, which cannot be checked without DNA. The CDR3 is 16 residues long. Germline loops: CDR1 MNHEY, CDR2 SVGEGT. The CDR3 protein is CASSLPGVRASYEQYF.